Here is one TCR beta chain with its context. This entry comes from a study of blood T cell repertoires in COVID-19. Study details: Whether acute or convalescent, the COVID-19 samples came from the United States, Italy and Spain. Nucleic acid was either cDNA or gDNA, and it came from T cells, B-cell-depleted T cells, or PBMCs.

In the source study's methods: Reference gene primer amplification gave estimated nucleated cell counts. Profiling relied on immunoSEQ multiplex PCR, and the TCRdb table lists in-frame clones only, not all of them. Clonal size and the V and J genes are those of that table, whereas D and trimming came from the DNA. Of around 160,000 clones in the sample, 75% to 85% were seen once. Sequencing input: peripheral blood. The TCR originated in a human donor in a cohort sampled during active COVID-19.

The CDR3 DNA follows: TGTGCCAGCAGCGTAGGTAGGACAGTGGACTACGAGCAGTACTTC. It specifies CASSVGRTVDYEQYF. This chain links TRBV9 with TRBJ2-7; the D gene is possibly TRBD1 (6 bases). With 0 bases removed from V and 3 bases from J, the gap between germline ends came to 13 bases. Germline V gene lookup returns CDR1 SGDLS and CDR2 YYNGEE. The CDR3 totals 15 residues. The whole variable domain, remainder taken from reference TRBV9 and TRBJ2-7, is DSGVTQTPKHLITATGQRVTLRCSPRSGDLSVYWYQQSLDQGLQFLIQYYNGEERAKGNILERFSAQQFPDLHSELNLSSLELGDSALYFCASSVGRTVDYEQYFGPGTRLTVT.